These T cell receptor beta chains were read from a single sample in a study of cytomegalovirus exposure and HLA in healthy donors. The protocol was immunoSEQ multiplex PCR, while the TCRdb copy is restricted to in-frame clones and leaves out a portion. The table includes 100,000 to 150,000 clones, 85% to 90% detected once. Material for sequencing was PBMCs. The receptors derive from a woman aged 18 to 35 in good health and CMV-seronegative. Both conserved end residues are part of each CDR3. Fields, in order: D gene, clone size, V gene, J gene, CDR3 protein, CDR3 DNA. The D gene is left open where the match is weak. Clone size is given for some rows only: seen once, a few or many times, or a class if the clone is expanded.

d_gene: NA; abundance: NA; v_gene: TRBV12-1; j_gene: TRBJ2-7; CDR3aa: CASSESRTTDRTYEQYF; CDR3nt: TGTGCCAGCAGCGAAAGTAGGACTACCGACCGAACCTACGAGCAGTACTTC
d_gene: NA; abundance: few; v_gene: TRBV14; j_gene: TRBJ1-2; CDR3aa: CASSQVGGTNYGYTF; CDR3nt: TGTGCCAGCAGCCAAGTTGGGGGGACTAACTATGGCTACACCTTC
d_gene: NA; abundance: NA; v_gene: TRBV7-9; j_gene: TRBJ2-1; CDR3aa: CASSLTLVGNEQFF; CDR3nt: TGTGCCAGCAGCTTGACTCTAGTTGGGAATGAGCAGTTCTTC
d_gene: NA; abundance: NA; v_gene: TRBV14; j_gene: TRBJ2-1; CDR3aa: CASSQDRGTSSYNEQFF; CDR3nt: TGTGCCAGCAGCCAAGATAGGGGGACGAGCTCCTACAATGAGCAGTTCTTC
d_gene: NA; abundance: NA; v_gene: TRBV6-5; j_gene: TRBJ1-1; CDR3aa: CASRRNREFNTEAFF; CDR3nt: TGTGCCAGCAGGAGAAACAGGGAGTTCAACACTGAAGCTTTCTTT
d_gene: TRBD2; abundance: few; v_gene: TRBV14; j_gene: TRBJ2-1; CDR3aa: CASSQVAGGSSYNEQFF; CDR3nt: TGTGCCAGCAGCCAGGTAGCGGGAGGATCCTCCTACAATGAGCAGTTCTTC
d_gene: NA; abundance: NA; v_gene: TRBV6-5; j_gene: TRBJ2-1; CDR3aa: CASSYSRAVRKIF; CDR3nt: TGTGCCAGCAGTTACTCGAGGGCTGTTAGGAAGATCTTC
d_gene: NA; abundance: NA; v_gene: TRBV7-2; j_gene: TRBJ1-2; CDR3aa: CASSLDFRGAGGYTF; CDR3nt: TGTGCCAGCAGCTTAGACTTTCGGGGGGCCGGTGGCTACACCTTC
d_gene: TRBD2; abundance: NA; v_gene: TRBV6-5; j_gene: TRBJ2-7; CDR3aa: CASRGLGEYEQYF; CDR3nt: TGTGCCAGCAGGGGACTAGGGGAATACGAGCAGTACTTC
d_gene: TRBD1; abundance: NA; v_gene: TRBV7-2; j_gene: TRBJ1-4; CDR3aa: CASSLKGQDGKLFF; CDR3nt: TGTGCCAGCAGCCTCAAGGGACAGGATGGAAAACTGTTTTTT
d_gene: NA; abundance: NA; v_gene: TRBV27; j_gene: TRBJ2-7; CDR3aa: CASSPRVRVTPRPNEQYF; CDR3nt: TGTGCCAGCAGTCCCAGGGTTAGGGTAACTCCCCGACCTAACGAGCAGTACTTC
d_gene: NA; abundance: NA; v_gene: TRBV19; j_gene: TRBJ1-1; CDR3aa: CASSSDAGRAFF; CDR3nt: TGTGCCAGTAGTTCGGACGCTGGGAGGGCTTTCTTT
d_gene: TRBD1; abundance: NA; v_gene: TRBV19; j_gene: TRBJ2-1; CDR3aa: CASRAPDRGHSNEQFF; CDR3nt: TGTGCCAGTAGGGCCCCCGACAGGGGGCACAGCAATGAGCAGTTCTTC
d_gene: NA; abundance: NA; v_gene: TRBV2; j_gene: TRBJ1-1; CDR3aa: CASSGTPRVQAFF; CDR3nt: TGTGCCAGCAGCGGGACACCCCGGGTCCAAGCTTTCTTT
d_gene: NA; abundance: NA; v_gene: TRBV4-2; j_gene: TRBJ2-1; CDR3aa: CASSQEADYNEQFF; CDR3nt: TGTGCCAGCAGCCAAGAGGCTGACTACAATGAGCAGTTCTTC
d_gene: NA; abundance: NA; v_gene: TRBV11-2; j_gene: TRBJ1-3; CDR3aa: CASSAWARGSGNTIYF; CDR3nt: TGTGCCAGCAGCGCGTGGGCCAGGGGTTCCGGAAACACCATATATTTT
d_gene: NA; abundance: NA; v_gene: TRBV28; j_gene: TRBJ1-2; CDR3aa: CASSLGGSGGYTF; CDR3nt: TGTGCCAGCAGTTTAGGTGGGTCGGGTGGCTACACCTTC
d_gene: NA; abundance: NA; v_gene: TRBV7-9; j_gene: TRBJ2-7; CDR3aa: CASSGTGSYEQYF; CDR3nt: TGTGCCAGCAGCGGGACTGGAAGCTACGAGCAGTACTTC
d_gene: NA; abundance: NA; v_gene: TRBV20-1; j_gene: TRBJ2-1; CDR3aa: CSARSFYEQFF; CDR3nt: TGCAGTGCTAGGAGTTTCTATGAGCAGTTCTTC
d_gene: TRBD1; abundance: NA; v_gene: TRBV5-4; j_gene: TRBJ2-2; CDR3aa: CASRRNRGDTGELFF; CDR3nt: TGTGCCAGCAGGCGGAACAGGGGGGACACCGGGGAGCTGTTTTTT
d_gene: TRBD1; abundance: once; v_gene: TRBV28; j_gene: TRBJ1-2; CDR3aa: CATVIMTGFGNYGYTF; CDR3nt: TGTGCCACCGTGATTATGACAGGGTTCGGGAACTATGGCTACACCTTC
d_gene: NA; abundance: NA; v_gene: TRBV28; j_gene: TRBJ2-5; CDR3aa: CASSSRGSQETQYF; CDR3nt: TGTGCCAGCAGTTCTAGGGGGTCACAAGAGACCCAGTACTTC
d_gene: NA; abundance: NA; v_gene: TRBV18; j_gene: TRBJ2-3; CDR3aa: CASSPPKGGTDTQYF; CDR3nt: TGTGCCAGCTCACCACCGAAGGGGGGCACAGATACGCAGTATTTT
d_gene: TRBD2; abundance: NA; v_gene: TRBV13; j_gene: TRBJ2-2; CDR3aa: CASSLRREGLRTGELFF; CDR3nt: TGTGCCAGCAGCTTGAGGCGGGAGGGCCTTCGGACCGGGGAGCTGTTTTTT
d_gene: NA; abundance: few; v_gene: TRBV4-1; j_gene: TRBJ1-2; CDR3aa: CASSQATTTNYGYTF; CDR3nt: TGCGCCAGCAGCCAAGCTACGACAACTAACTATGGCTACACCTTC
d_gene: NA; abundance: NA; v_gene: TRBV20-1; j_gene: TRBJ1-1; CDR3aa: CSASRGTEAFF; CDR3nt: TGCAGTGCATCTCGAGGCACTGAAGCTTTCTTT
d_gene: TRBD1; abundance: NA; v_gene: TRBV29-1; j_gene: TRBJ1-5; CDR3aa: CSVGTGGYGQPQHF; CDR3nt: TGCAGCGTTGGGACAGGGGGATACGGTCAGCCCCAGCATTTT
d_gene: TRBD2; abundance: once; v_gene: TRBV5-1; j_gene: TRBJ2-3; CDR3aa: CASSLVPAGEADTQYF; CDR3nt: TGCGCCAGCAGCTTGGTGCCAGCGGGAGAGGCAGATACGCAGTATTTT
d_gene: TRBD2; abundance: NA; v_gene: TRBV6-5; j_gene: TRBJ2-7; CDR3aa: CASSVAYGGDFGQYF; CDR3nt: TGTGCCAGCAGCGTGGCCTATGGGGGGGATTTCGGGCAGTACTTC
d_gene: NA; abundance: NA; v_gene: TRBV7-9; j_gene: TRBJ1-1; CDR3aa: CASSTYQDMNTEAFF; CDR3nt: TGTGCCAGCAGCACCTACCAGGACATGAACACTGAAGCTTTCTTT
d_gene: NA; abundance: NA; v_gene: TRBV7-9; j_gene: TRBJ2-1; CDR3aa: CASSLVLSDEQFF; CDR3nt: TGTGCCAGCAGCTTAGTTTTGTCGGATGAGCAGTTCTTC
d_gene: NA; abundance: NA; v_gene: TRBV28; j_gene: TRBJ2-1; CDR3aa: CASSLSGSHTYNEQFF; CDR3nt: TGTGCCAGCAGTTTATCAGGAAGTCATACCTACAATGAGCAGTTCTTC
d_gene: NA; abundance: NA; v_gene: TRBV19; j_gene: TRBJ1-2; CDR3aa: CGAGEGYTF; CDR3nt: TGTGGGGCAGGGGAAGGCTACACCTTC
d_gene: TRBD1; abundance: NA; v_gene: TRBV27; j_gene: TRBJ1-5; CDR3aa: CASSPRGTDNQPQHF; CDR3nt: TGTGCCAGCAGTCCAAGAGGGACAGATAATCAGCCCCAGCATTTT
d_gene: TRBD1; abundance: NA; v_gene: TRBV7-8; j_gene: TRBJ1-5; CDR3aa: CASSLLGTGLYSNQPQHF; CDR3nt: TGTGCCAGCAGCTTATTGGGGACAGGGCTATATAGCAATCAGCCCCAGCATTTT
d_gene: TRBD1; abundance: NA; v_gene: TRBV10-1; j_gene: TRBJ1-1; CDR3aa: CASSEWDRGTEAFF; CDR3nt: TGCGCCAGCAGTGAGTGGGACAGGGGGACTGAAGCTTTCTTT
d_gene: TRBD1; abundance: NA; v_gene: TRBV4-1; j_gene: TRBJ1-6; CDR3aa: CASSQAPDRGLDSPLHF; CDR3nt: TGCGCCAGCAGCCAAGCCCCGGACAGGGGGCTTGATTCACCCCTCCACTTT
d_gene: TRBD1; abundance: NA; v_gene: TRBV28; j_gene: TRBJ1-4; CDR3aa: CASRPGQENEKLFF; CDR3nt: TGTGCCAGCAGGCCGGGACAGGAAAATGAAAAACTGTTTTTT
d_gene: NA; abundance: NA; v_gene: TRBV7-6; j_gene: TRBJ2-3; CDR3aa: CASSPRADTQYF; CDR3nt: TGTGCCAGCAGCCCCCGAGCAGATACGCAGTATTTT
d_gene: NA; abundance: NA; v_gene: TRBV6-5; j_gene: TRBJ1-4; CDR3aa: CASSYTGFEKLFF; CDR3nt: TGTGCCAGCAGTTACACGGGGTTTGAAAAACTGTTTTTT
d_gene: NA; abundance: NA; v_gene: TRBV2; j_gene: TRBJ2-5; CDR3aa: CARTDSSAQETQYF; CDR3nt: TGTGCCAGGACGGACTCTAGCGCGCAAGAGACCCAGTACTTC